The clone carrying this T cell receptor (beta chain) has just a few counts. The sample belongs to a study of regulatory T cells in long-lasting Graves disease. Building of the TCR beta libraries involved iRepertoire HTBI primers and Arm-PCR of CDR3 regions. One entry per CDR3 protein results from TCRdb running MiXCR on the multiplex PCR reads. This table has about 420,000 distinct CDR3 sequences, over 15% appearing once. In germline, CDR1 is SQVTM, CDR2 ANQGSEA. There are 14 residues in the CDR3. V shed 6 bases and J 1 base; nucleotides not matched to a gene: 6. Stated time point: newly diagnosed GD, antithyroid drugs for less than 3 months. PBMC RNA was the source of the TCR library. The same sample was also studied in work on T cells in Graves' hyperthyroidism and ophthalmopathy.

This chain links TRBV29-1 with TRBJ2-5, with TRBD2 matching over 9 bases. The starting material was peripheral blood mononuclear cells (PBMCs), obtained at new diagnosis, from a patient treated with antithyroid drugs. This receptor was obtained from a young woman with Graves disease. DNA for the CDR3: TGCAGCGTCCAACGCGGGGGGGTCCAAGAGACCCAGTACTTC. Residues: CSVQRGGVQETQYF.